This T cell receptor (beta chain) is from a study of cytomegalovirus exposure and HLA in healthy donors. Study in general: Earlier, almost 120 million unique TCR beta sequences were recovered from approximately 200 million T cells by an analysis. Points from the study as a whole: Some V segments, TRBV6-2 and TRBV6-3 among them, were indistinguishable and were therefore excluded. A few chains linked to CMV were shown in vitro to be specific for CMV antigens.

V dropped 3 bases and J dropped 5 bases, with 13 bases sitting between them. CDR1 and CDR2 from the germline V gene are SGHDT and YYEEEE. This CDR3 has 14 residues. Remarks on this clone: Its target is unknown. The identical CDR3 is also encoded by other nucleotide sequences in the sample.

Primers for the PCR totalled 60 Vbeta and 13 Jbeta. The repertoire was sequenced with immunoSEQ multiplex PCR; TCRdb's copy has only in-frame clones and lacks some. The sample carries approximately 140,000 clones, 73% recorded once. V usage is TRBV5-6 and J usage is TRBJ2-3; weak D call: TRBD2 (6 bases). Sequenced sample: PBMCs. The receptor was isolated from a woman in her late teens or twenties in good health and CMV-seronegative. CDR3 protein: CASSWLLGLDTQYF. CDR3 coding DNA: TGTGCCAGCAGCTGGTTATTGGGACTAGATACGCAGTATTTT.